A single sample gave rise to the 15 T cell receptor beta chains below, sequenced in a study of blood T cell repertoires in COVID-19. TCRdb keeps only in-frame clones here, not all; method: immunoSEQ multiplex PCR. The sample holds 150,000 or so clones, about 86% seen once. The specimen sequenced was peripheral blood. These receptors were obtained from a man aged 55 to 69 with acute or convalescent COVID-19.

This chain joins TRBV7-2 and TRBJ1-4; possible D gene TRBD1, 6 bases. With 4 bases removed from V and 10 bases from J, the gap between germline ends came to 13 bases. Germline V gene data show CDR1 as SGHTA and CDR2 as FQGNSA. This CDR3 comprises 13 residues. CDR3 nucleotides: TGTGCCAGCAGCTCAAAACAGGGCGCAAAACTGTTTTTT. Translation gives CASSSKQGAKLFF. Full variable domain (outside the CDR3, taken from reference TRBV7-2 and TRBJ1-4): GAGVSQSPSNKVTEKGKDVELRCDPISGHTALYWYRQSLGQGLEFLIYFQGNSAPDKSGLPSDRFSAERTGGSVSTLTIQRTQQEDSAVYLCASSSKQGAKLFFGSGTQLSVL.

The V call is TRBV7-9, the J call TRBJ1-5, with D unresolved. Germline CDR1 and CDR2: SEHNR and FQNEAQ (reference sequence). The CDR3 sequence is 17 residues long. V was clipped by 4 bases and J by 4 bases, with 20 bases between them. The CDR3 reads CASSSSRGGLCNQPQHF. CDR3 in DNA: TGTGCCAGCAGCTCTTCGCGGGGAGGGTTGTGTAATCAGCCCCAGCATTTT.

CDR3: CASSSSGRAFVNTGELFF. The CDR3 DNA reads TGTGCCAGCAGCTCTAGCGGGAGGGCCTTCGTGAACACCGGGGAGCTGTTTTTT. The gene calls are TRBV11-2 and TRBJ2-2; 12 bases map to TRBD2. From germline, CDR1 is SGHAT and CDR2 FQNNGV. This CDR3 is 18 amino acids long. The J segment lost 1 base and the V segment lost 4 bases, leaving 7 bases of the junction unmatched.

V is TRBV18 and J is TRBJ1-4; D gene unclear. Germline loops: CDR1 KGHSH, CDR2 LQKENI. The CDR3 spans 17 residues. V was shortened by 2 bases and J by 2 bases, with 15 bases between the two germline ends. The CDR3 DNA sequence: TGTGCCAGCTCACCAATGGGAGTTTCGGGGACTAATGAAAAACTGTTTTTT. Translating gives CASSPMGVSGTNEKLFF.

J is TRBJ2-7 and V is TRBV5-6; a weak D match, TRBD2 (5 bases). In germline, CDR1 is SGHDT, CDR2 YYEEEE. This CDR3 is 15 amino acids long. The V end lost 2 bases, the J end lost 7 bases, and 19 bases lay between the germline ends. The CDR3 sequence: CASSFLTTPNSEQYF. CDR3 nucleotides: TGTGCCAGCAGCTTCCTGACTACCCCAAACAGTGAGCAGTACTTC.

The chain links TRBV27 to TRBJ2-3; D not certain. Germline V gene lookup returns CDR1 MNHEY and CDR2 SMNVEV (reference sequence). The germline V and J ends were trimmed by 3 bases and 6 bases, with 16 bases remaining between them. This CDR3 contains 15 residues. The CDR3 nucleotides read TGTGCCAGCAGTTTTGGCCAGGTACCCGCCGATACGCAGTATTTT. This codes for CASSFGQVPADTQYF.

The rearrangement links TRBV19 to TRBJ2-5; D ambiguous. The CDR3 length is 13 residues. Germline CDR1 reads LNHDA; CDR2 reads SQIVND (reference sequence). V gave up 5 bases and J gave up 5 bases, with 12 bases separating them. The CDR3 region is CASSSARLETQYF. The CDR3 bases are TGTGCCAGTAGTTCGGCTAGACTGGAGACCCAGTACTTC.

This chain connects TRBV7-2 to TRBJ1-6; 7 bases are a match to TRBD1. The junction had 7 bases not matched to a gene; V was cut back by 3 bases and J by 14 bases. CDR1 is SGHTA, CDR2 FQGNSA, per germline. The length of the CDR3 is 13 residues. CDR3 residues: CASSFRGEASLHF. Written as DNA, the CDR3 is TGTGCCAGCAGCTTCAGGGGGGAAGCGTCCCTCCACTTT.

The chain combines TRBV5-4 with TRBJ2-3, with TRBD2 identical over 7 bases. Per the germline V gene, CDR1 is SGHNT and CDR2 is YYREEE (reference sequence). CDR3 length equals 13 residues. Trimming at V came to 6 bases and at J to 2 bases, leaving 3 bases not matched to a gene. CDR3 in DNA: TGTGCCAGCAACCAGCGGGACACAGATACGCAGTATTTT. Translated: CASNQRDTDTQYF.

V and J are TRBV11-2 and TRBJ2-7; 7 positions agree with TRBD2. With V trimmed by 1 base and J by 7 bases, 16 bases remained unmatched. Germline V gene lookup returns CDR1 SGHAT and CDR2 FQNNGV. CDR3 length: 17 residues. CDR3 in DNA: TGTGCCAGCAGCTTAGGTCGCGGGAGCCCACTACGGAGGGAGCAGTACTTC. Encoded protein: CASSLGRGSPLRREQYF.

The chain has TRBV7-3 and TRBJ1-3; D gene ambiguous. This CDR3 has 13 residues. Per germline, CDR1 SGHTA and CDR2 FQGTGA. V gave up 0 bases and J gave up 4 bases, with 4 bases separating them. In DNA form, the CDR3 reads TGTGCCAGCAGCTTAACCCGGGGAAACACCATATATTTT. Translation: CASSLTRGNTIYF.

This chain connects TRBV30 to TRBJ1-2; perhaps TRBD1 as D (5 bases). V was clipped by 3 bases and J by 4 bases, with 15 bases between them. Per germline, CDR1 GTSNPN and CDR2 SVGIG (reference sequence). This CDR3 spans 14 amino acids. The CDR3 loop is CAWSKGQGPYGYTF. The CDR3 coding sequence is TGTGCCTGGAGCAAAGGGCAGGGTCCCTATGGCTACACCTTC.

The genes are TRBV12-3 or TRBV12-4 and TRBJ2-5; possibly TRBD1 for D (5 bases). Trimming pared 3 bases from V and 5 bases from J, leaving 10 bases between. CDR3 length: 13 amino acids. For the CDR3, the DNA is TGTGCCAGCAGTTTTAGGGGATTCGAGACCCAGTACTTC. Translated: CASSFRGFETQYF.

This chain joins TRBV6-5 and TRBJ1-2; D not resolved. Germline values: CDR1 MNHEY, CDR2 SVGAGI. The CDR3 loop spans 12 amino acids. V lost 4 bases, J lost 5 bases, and 8 bases lay in between. CDR3 residues: CASSSTPYGYTF. The CDR3 DNA follows: TGTGCCAGCAGTTCGACACCATATGGCTACACCTTC.

The chain links TRBV7-9 to TRBJ1-4; D may be TRBD1 (5 bases). The germline V gene has CDR1 SEHNR and CDR2 FQNEAQ (reference sequence). The V end was cut by 8 bases, the J end by 7 bases, with 14 bases between. This CDR3 is 13 amino acids long. This CDR3 reads CASGARASEKLFF. CDR3 sequence (DNA): TGTGCCAGCGGGGCCCGCGCAAGTGAAAAACTGTTTTTT.